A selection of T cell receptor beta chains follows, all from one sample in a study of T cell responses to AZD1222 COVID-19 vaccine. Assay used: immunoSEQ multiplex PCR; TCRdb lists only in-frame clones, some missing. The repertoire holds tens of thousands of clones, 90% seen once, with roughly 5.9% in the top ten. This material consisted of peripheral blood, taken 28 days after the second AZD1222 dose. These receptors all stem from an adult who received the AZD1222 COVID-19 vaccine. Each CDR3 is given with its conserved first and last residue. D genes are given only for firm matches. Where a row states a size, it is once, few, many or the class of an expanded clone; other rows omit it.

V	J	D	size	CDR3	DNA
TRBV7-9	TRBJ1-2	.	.	CASSPGGPGYTF	TGTGCCAGCAGCCCTGGGGGGCCCGGCTACACCTTC
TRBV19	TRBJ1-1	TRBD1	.	CASLRTGLMNTEAFF	TGTGCCAGTCTACGGACAGGGCTAATGAACACTGAAGCTTTCTTT
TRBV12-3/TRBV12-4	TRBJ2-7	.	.	CATGGRTRHEQYF	TGTGCCACCGGGGGGCGCACCAGGCACGAGCAGTACTTC
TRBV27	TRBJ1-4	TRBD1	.	CASSLGQGVEEKLFF	TGTGCCAGCAGTTTGGGACAGGGCGTCGAGGAAAAACTGTTTTTT
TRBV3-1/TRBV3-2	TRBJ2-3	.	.	CASSLGTKSTDTQYF	TGTGCCAGCAGCCTAGGGACAAAGAGCACAGATACGCAGTATTTT
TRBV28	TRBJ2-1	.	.	CASSFLQGTYNEQFF	TGTGCCAGCAGTTTCCTTCAGGGTACCTACAATGAGCAGTTCTTC
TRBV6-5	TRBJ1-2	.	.	CASSLTSNYGYTF	TGTGCCAGCAGTTTGACCTCTAACTATGGCTACACCTTC
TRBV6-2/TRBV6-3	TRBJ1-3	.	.	CASSYAGYSGNTIYF	TGTGCCAGCAGTTACGCGGGTTACTCTGGAAACACCATATATTTT
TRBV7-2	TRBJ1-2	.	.	CASSVDRPKFYGYTF	TGTGCCAGCAGCGTCGACCGGCCAAAGTTCTATGGCTACACCTTC
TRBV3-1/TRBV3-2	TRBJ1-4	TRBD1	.	CASSQGGTAGEKLFF	TGTGCCAGCAGCCAAGGGGGGACAGCGGGTGAAAAACTGTTTTTT
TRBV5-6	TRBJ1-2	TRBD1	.	CASSGSTGGGYGYTF	TGTGCCAGCAGCGGCTCAACAGGGGGCGGCTATGGCTACACCTTC
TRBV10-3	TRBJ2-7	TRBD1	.	CAISEPQGVIYEQYF	TGTGCCATCAGTGAACCTCAGGGGGTTATCTACGAGCAGTACTTC
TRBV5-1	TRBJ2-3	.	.	CASSPGGTYTDTQYF	TGCGCCAGCAGCCCTGGCGGGACCTACACAGATACGCAGTATTTT
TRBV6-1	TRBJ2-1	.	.	CASSEEVGGLYNEQFF	TGTGCCAGCAGTGAAGAGGTGGGGGGCCTATACAATGAGCAGTTCTTC
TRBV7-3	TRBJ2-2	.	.	CASSLIGAGPGELFF	TGTGCCAGCAGCTTAATTGGCGCGGGGCCCGGGGAGCTGTTTTTT
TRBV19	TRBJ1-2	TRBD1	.	CASSIGDRLYGYTF	TGTGCCAGTAGTATAGGGGACAGGCTTTATGGCTACACCTTC
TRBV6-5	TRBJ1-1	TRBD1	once	CASSYGQGGRNTEAFF	TGTGCCAGCAGTTATGGACAGGGAGGACGGAACACTGAAGCTTTCTTT
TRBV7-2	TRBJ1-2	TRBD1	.	CASSGDSGQGGYGYTF	TGTGCCAGCAGCGGCGATTCGGGACAGGGAGGCTATGGCTACACCTTC
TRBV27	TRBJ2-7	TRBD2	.	CASSLFPESGGHEQYF	TGTGCCAGCAGTTTATTCCCCGAAAGCGGGGGGCACGAGCAGTACTTC
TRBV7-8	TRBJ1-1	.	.	CASSSVWGNTEAFF	TGTGCCAGCAGCTCCGTGTGGGGGAACACTGAAGCTTTCTTT
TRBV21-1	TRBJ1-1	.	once	CASSKARELTEAFF	TGTGCCAGCAGCAAAGCACGGGAACTCACTGAAGCTTTCTTT
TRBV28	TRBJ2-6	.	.	CASSLRGRGANVPTF	TGTGCCAGCAGTTTAAGGGGTAGGGGGGCCAACGTCCCGACTTTC
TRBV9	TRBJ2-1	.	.	CASSPGPNNEQFF	TGTGCCAGCAGCCCGGGACCCAACAATGAGCAGTTCTTC
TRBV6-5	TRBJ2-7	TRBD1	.	CASRDPGQGPYEQYF	TGTGCCAGCAGGGACCCGGGACAGGGGCCCTACGAGCAGTACTTC
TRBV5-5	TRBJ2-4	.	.	CASSLAWGFAKNIQYF	TGTGCCAGCAGCTTGGCCTGGGGTTTTGCCAAAAACATTCAGTACTTC
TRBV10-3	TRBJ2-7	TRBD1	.	CAISGTGGMGEQYF	TGTGCCATCTCCGGGACAGGCGGGATGGGAGAGCAGTACTTC
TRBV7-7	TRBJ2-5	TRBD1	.	CASSPTGWGETQYF	TGTGCTAGCAGCCCGACAGGGTGGGGAGAGACCCAGTACTTC
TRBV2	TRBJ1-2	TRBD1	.	CASSYQQGTYGYTF	TGTGCCAGCAGTTACCAACAGGGGACCTATGGCTACACCTTC
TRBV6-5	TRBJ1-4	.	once	CASSKTVINEKLFF	TGTGCCAGCAGCAAGACAGTCATTAATGAAAAACTGTTTTTT
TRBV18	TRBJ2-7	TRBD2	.	CASSPLGLAAYEQYF	TGTGCCAGCTCACCACTCGGGCTAGCGGCCTACGAGCAGTACTTC
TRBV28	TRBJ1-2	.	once	CASSGRHGGFYGYTF	TGTGCCAGCAGCGGGCGGCACGGGGGGTTTTATGGCTACACCTTC
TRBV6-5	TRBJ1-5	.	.	CASTGGGSQPQHF	TGTGCCAGCACAGGAGGGGGAAGTCAGCCCCAGCATTTT
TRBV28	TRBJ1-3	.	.	CASAGGGTVGSGNTIYF	TGTGCCAGCGCGGGAGGGGGGACGGTGGGCTCTGGAAACACCATATATTTT
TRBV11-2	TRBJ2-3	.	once	CASSLRGERTDTQYF	TGTGCCAGCAGCTTGCGGGGTGAACGGACAGATACGCAGTATTTT
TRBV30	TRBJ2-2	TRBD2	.	CAYTRLAGYTGELFF	TGTGCCTATACGCGACTAGCGGGGTACACCGGGGAGCTGTTTTTT
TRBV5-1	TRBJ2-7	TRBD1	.	CASSLDTRTQGAYEQYF	TGCGCCAGCAGCTTGGATACCCGAACCCAGGGGGCCTACGAGCAGTACTTC
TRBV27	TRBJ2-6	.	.	CASSLTQGFGANVLTF	TGTGCCAGCAGTTTAACACAGGGCTTTGGGGCCAACGTCCTGACTTTC
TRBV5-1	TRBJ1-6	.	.	CASSLAAGNSSPLHF	TGCGCCAGCAGCTTGGCGGCAGGGAATTCTTCACCCCTCCACTTT
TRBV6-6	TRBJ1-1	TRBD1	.	CASGQGATEAFF	TGTGCCAGCGGACAGGGGGCCACTGAAGCTTTCTTT
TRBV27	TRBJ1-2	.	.	CASIPPGTENYGYTF	TGTGCCAGCATCCCCCCCGGGACGGAAAACTATGGCTACACCTTC
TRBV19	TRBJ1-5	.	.	CASSTRQSDQPQHF	TGTGCCAGTAGCACCCGACAGAGTGATCAGCCCCAGCATTTT
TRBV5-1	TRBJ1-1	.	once	CASRGLGQNTEAFF	TGCGCCAGCAGGGGTCTCGGACAGAACACTGAAGCTTTCTTT
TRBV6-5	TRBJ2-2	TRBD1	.	CASSYSTGEIVGELFF	TGTGCCAGCAGTTACTCTACAGGGGAAATAGTTGGGGAGCTGTTTTTT
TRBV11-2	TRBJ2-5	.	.	CASSLGWETQYF	TGTGCCAGCAGCTTAGGTTGGGAGACCCAGTACTTC
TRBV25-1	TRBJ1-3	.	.	CASSANTYSGNTIYF	TGTGCCAGCAGTGCTAATACCTACTCTGGAAACACCATATATTTT
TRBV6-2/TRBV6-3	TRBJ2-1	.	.	CASSWTDSSYNEQFF	TGTGCCAGCAGCTGGACAGATAGCTCCTACAATGAGCAGTTCTTC
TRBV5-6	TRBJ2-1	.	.	CASSLGRALAGFGNEQFF	TGTGCCAGCAGCTTGGGTCGGGCCTTGGCAGGGTTTGGCAATGAGCAGTTCTTC
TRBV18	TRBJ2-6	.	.	CASSPTRGEDSGANVLTF	TGTGCCAGCTCACCTACAAGGGGTGAGGATTCTGGGGCCAACGTCCTGACTTTC
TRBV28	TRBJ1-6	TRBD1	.	CASSPGQGGNSPLHF	TGTGCCAGCAGCCCCGGACAGGGCGGGAATTCACCCCTCCACTTT